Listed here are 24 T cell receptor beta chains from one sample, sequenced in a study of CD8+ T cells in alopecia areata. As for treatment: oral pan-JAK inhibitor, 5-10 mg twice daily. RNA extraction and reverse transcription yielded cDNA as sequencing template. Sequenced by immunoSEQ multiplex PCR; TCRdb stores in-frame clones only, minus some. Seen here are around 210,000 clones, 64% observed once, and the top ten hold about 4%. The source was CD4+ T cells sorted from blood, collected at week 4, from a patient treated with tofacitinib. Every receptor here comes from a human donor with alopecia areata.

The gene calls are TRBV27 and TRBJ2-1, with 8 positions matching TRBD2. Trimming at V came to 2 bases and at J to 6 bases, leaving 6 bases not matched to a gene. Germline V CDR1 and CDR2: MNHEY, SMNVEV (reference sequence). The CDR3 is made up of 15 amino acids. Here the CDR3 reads CASSLERGGFNEQFF. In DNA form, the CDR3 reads TGTGCCAGCAGTTTAGAACGGGGGGGCTTCAATGAGCAGTTCTTC.

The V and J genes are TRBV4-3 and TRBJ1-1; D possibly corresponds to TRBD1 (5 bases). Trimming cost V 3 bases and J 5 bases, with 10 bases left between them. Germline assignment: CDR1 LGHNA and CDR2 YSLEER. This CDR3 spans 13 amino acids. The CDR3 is CASSQGERTEAFF. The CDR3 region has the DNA TGCGCCAGCAGCCAGGGGGAGAGGACTGAAGCTTTCTTT.

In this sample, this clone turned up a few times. The CDR3 DNA reads TGTGCCAGCAGACAGCACAATGAGCAGTTCTTC. Protein product: CASRQHNEQFF. The chain is built from TRBV25-1 and TRBJ2-1; D is uncertain. V was shortened by 6 bases and J by 5 bases, with 5 bases between the two germline ends. This CDR3 has 11 amino acids. Germline CDR1 reads MGHDK; CDR2 reads SYGVNS.

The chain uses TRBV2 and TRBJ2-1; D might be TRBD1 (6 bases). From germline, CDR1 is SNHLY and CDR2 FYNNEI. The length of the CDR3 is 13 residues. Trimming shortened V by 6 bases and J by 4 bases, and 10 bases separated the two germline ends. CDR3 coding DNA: TGTGCCAGCAGGGGGGACAATTACAATGAGCAGTTCTTC. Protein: CASRGDNYNEQFF.

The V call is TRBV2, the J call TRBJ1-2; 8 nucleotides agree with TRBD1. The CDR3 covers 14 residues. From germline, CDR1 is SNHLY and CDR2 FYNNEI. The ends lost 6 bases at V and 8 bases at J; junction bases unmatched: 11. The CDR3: CASSSQTGAGGYTF. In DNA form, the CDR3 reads TGTGCCAGCAGCAGCCAGACAGGGGCAGGCGGCTACACCTTC.

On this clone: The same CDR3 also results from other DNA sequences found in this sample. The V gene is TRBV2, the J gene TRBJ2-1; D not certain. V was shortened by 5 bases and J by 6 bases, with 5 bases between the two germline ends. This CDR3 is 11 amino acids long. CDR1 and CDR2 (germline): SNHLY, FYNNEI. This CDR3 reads CASSRGNEQFF. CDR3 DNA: TGTGCCAGCAGTCGCGGCAATGAGCAGTTCTTC.

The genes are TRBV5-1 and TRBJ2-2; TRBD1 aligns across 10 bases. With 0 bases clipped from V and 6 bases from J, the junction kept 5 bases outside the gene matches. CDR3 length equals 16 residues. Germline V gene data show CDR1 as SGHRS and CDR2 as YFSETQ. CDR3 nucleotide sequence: TGCGCCAGCAGCTTGGCCCTCGGACAGGGGGCCGGGGAGCTGTTTTTT. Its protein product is CASSLALGQGAGELFF.

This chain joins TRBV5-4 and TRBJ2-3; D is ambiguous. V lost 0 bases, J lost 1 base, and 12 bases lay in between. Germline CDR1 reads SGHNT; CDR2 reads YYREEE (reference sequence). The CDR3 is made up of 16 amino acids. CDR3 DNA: TGTGCCAGCAGCTTGGCCGCAGGTCCCGGCACAGATACGCAGTATTTT. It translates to CASSLAAGPGTDTQYF.

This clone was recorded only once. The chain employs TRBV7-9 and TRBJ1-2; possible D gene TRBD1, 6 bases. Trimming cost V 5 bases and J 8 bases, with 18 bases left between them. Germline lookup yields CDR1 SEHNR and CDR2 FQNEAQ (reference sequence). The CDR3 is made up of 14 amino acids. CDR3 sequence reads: CASSPPLGGLGYTF. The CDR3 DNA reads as TGTGCCAGCAGCCCTCCCTTAGGGGGGCTCGGCTACACCTTC. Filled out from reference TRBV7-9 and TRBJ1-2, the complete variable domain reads DTGVSQNPRHKITKRGQNVTFRCDPISEHNRLYWYRQTLGQGPEFLTYFQNEAQLEKSRLLSDRFSAERPKGSFSTLEIQRTEQGDSAMYLCASSPPLGGLGYTFGSGTRLTVV.

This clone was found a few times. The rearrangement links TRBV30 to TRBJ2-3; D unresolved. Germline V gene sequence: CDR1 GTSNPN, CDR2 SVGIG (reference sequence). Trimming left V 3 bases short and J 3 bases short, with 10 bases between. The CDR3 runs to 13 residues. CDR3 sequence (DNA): TGTGCCTGGAGCGGCCGAATTACAGATACGCAGTATTTT. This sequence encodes CAWSGRITDTQYF. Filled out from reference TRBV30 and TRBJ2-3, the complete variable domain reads SQTIHQWPATLVQPVGSPLSLECTVEGTSNPNLYWYRQAAGRGLQLLFYSVGIGQISSEVPQNLSASRPQDRQFILSSKKLLLSDSGFYLCAWSGRITDTQYFGPGTRLTVL.

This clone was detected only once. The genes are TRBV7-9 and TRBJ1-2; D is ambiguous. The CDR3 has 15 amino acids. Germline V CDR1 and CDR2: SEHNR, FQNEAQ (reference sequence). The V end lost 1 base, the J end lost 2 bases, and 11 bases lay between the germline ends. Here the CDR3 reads CASSLVQTANYGYTF. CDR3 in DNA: TGTGCCAGCAGCTTAGTCCAGACCGCGAACTATGGCTACACCTTC.

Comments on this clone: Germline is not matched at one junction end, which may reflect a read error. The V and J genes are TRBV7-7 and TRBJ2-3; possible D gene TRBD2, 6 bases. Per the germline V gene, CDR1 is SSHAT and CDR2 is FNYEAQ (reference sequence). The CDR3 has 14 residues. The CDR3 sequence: CASSRDSSRGTQYF. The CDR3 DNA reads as TGTGCTAGCAGCCGGGACTCCTCGAGGGGTACGCAGTATTTT.

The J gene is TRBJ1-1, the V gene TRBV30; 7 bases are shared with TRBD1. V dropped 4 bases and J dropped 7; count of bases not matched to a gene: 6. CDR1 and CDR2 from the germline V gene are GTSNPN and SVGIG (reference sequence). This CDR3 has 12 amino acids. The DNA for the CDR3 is TGTGCCTGGACACAAGGGACAGTTGAAGCTTTCTTT. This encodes CAWTQGTVEAFF.

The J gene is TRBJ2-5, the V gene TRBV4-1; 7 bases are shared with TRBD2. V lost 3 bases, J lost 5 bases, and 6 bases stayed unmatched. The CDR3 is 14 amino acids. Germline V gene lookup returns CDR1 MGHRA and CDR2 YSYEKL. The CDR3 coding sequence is TGCGCCAGCAGCCAGGGCGGGGAGGGGGAGACCCAGTACTTC. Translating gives CASSQGGEGETQYF.

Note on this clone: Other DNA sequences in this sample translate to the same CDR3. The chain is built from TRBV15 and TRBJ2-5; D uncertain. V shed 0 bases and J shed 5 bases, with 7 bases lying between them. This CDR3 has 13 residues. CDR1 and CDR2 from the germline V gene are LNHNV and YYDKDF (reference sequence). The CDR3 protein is CATSREEGETQYF. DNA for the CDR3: TGTGCCACCAGCAGAGAAGAAGGGGAGACCCAGTACTTC. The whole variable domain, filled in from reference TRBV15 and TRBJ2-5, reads DAMVIQNPRYQVTQFGKPVTLSCSQTLNHNVMYWYQQKSSQAPKLLFHYYDKDFNNEADTPDNFQSRRPNTSFCFLDIRSPGLGDTAMYLCATSREEGETQYFGPGTRLLVL.

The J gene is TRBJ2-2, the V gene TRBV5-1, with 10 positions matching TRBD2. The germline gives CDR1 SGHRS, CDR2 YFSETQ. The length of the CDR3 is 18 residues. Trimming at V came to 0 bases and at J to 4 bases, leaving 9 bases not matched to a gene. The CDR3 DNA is TGCGCCAGCAGCTTGGAAGCTAGCGGGGGATATGGCACCGGGGAGCTGTTTTTT. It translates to CASSLEASGGYGTGELFF. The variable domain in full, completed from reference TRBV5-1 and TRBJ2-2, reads KAGVTQTPRYLIKTRGQQVTLSCSPISGHRSVSWYQQTPGQGLQFLFEYFSETQRNKGNFPGRFSGRQFSNSRSEMNVSTLELGDSALYLCASSLEASGGYGTGELFFGEGSRLTVL.

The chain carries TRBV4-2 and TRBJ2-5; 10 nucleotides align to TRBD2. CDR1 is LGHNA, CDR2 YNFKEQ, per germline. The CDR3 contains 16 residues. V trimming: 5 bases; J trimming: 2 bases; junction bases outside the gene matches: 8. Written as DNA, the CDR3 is TGTGCCAGCAGCGATGCCTTAGCGGGGGGTCAAGAGACCCAGTACTTC. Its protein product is CASSDALAGGQETQYF.

This CDR3 reads CASTQVNTEAFF. The CDR3 DNA reads TGTGCCAGCACTCAGGTAAACACTGAAGCTTTCTTT. The rearrangement joins TRBV6-6 to TRBJ1-1; D not resolved. From germline, CDR1 is MNHNY and CDR2 SVGAGI (reference sequence). V was shortened by 7 bases and J by 2 bases, with 8 bases between the two germline ends. This CDR3 comprises 12 residues.

CDR3 residues: CAWSLSFSYNEQFF. As DNA, the CDR3 is TGTGCCTGGAGTCTATCCTTCTCCTACAATGAGCAGTTCTTC. The V gene is TRBV30, the J gene TRBJ2-1, with unresolved D. CDR1 is GTSNPN, CDR2 SVGIG, per germline (reference sequence). V was clipped by 2 bases and J by 0 bases, with 8 bases between them. The CDR3 runs to 14 residues.

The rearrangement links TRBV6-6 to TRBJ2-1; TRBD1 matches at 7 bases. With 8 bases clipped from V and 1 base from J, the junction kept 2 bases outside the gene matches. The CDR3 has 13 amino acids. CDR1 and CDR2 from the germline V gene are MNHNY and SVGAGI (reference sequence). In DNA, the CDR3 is TGTGCCAGCTCGGACAGGTCCTACAATGAGCAGTTCTTC. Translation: CASSDRSYNEQFF.

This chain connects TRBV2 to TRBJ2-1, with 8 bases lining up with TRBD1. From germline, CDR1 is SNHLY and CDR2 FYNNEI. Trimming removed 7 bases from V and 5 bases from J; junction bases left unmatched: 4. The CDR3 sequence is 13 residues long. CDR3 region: CASKETGDNEQFF. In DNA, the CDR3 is TGTGCCAGCAAGGAGACAGGGGACAATGAGCAGTTCTTC.

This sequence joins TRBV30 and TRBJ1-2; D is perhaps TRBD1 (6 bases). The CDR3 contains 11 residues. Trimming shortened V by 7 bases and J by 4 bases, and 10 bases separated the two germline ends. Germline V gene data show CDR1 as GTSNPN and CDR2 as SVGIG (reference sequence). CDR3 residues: CAFDRPYGYTF. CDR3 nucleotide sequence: TGTGCCTTCGACAGGCCCTATGGCTACACCTTC. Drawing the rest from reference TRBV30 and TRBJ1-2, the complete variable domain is SQTIHQWPATLVQPVGSPLSLECTVEGTSNPNLYWYRQAAGRGLQLLFYSVGIGQISSEVPQNLSASRPQDRQFILSSKKLLLSDSGFYLCAFDRPYGYTFGSGTRLTVV.

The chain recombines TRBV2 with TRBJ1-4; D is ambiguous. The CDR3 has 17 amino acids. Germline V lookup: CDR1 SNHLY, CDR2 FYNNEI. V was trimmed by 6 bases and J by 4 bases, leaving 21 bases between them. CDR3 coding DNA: TGTGCCAGCAGCCCTCTGATATTGCAAGGATATAATGAAAAACTGTTTTTT. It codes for CASSPLILQGYNEKLFF.

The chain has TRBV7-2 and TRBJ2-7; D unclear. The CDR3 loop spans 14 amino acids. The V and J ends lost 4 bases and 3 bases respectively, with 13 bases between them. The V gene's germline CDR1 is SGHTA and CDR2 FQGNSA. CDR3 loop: CASSSRTVLYEQYF. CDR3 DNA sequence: TGTGCCAGCAGCTCCAGGACGGTACTCTACGAGCAGTACTTC. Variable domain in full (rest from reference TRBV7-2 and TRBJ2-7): GAGVSQSPSNKVTEKGKDVELRCDPISGHTALYWYRQSLGQGLEFLIYFQGNSAPDKSGLPSDRFSAERTGGSVSTLTIQRTQQEDSAVYLCASSSRTVLYEQYFGPGTRLTVT.